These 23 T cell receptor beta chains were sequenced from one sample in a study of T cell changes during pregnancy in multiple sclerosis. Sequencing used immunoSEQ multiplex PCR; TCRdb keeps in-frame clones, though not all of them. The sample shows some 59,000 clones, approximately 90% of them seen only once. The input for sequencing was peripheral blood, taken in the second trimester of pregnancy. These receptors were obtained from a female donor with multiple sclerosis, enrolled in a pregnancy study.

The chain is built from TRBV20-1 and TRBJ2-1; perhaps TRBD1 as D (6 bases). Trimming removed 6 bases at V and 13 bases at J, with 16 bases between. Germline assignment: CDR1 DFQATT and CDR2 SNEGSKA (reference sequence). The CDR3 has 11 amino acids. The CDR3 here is CSAPRSGEQFF. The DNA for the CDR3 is TGCAGTGCCCCCCGGTCAGGGGAACAGTTCTTC.

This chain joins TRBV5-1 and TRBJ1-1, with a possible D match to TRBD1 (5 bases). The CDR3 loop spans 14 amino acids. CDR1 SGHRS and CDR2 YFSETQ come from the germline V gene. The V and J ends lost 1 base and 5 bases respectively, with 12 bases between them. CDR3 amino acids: CASSLKGVTTEAFF. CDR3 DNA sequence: TGCGCCAGCAGCTTGAAAGGGGTCACGACTGAAGCTTTCTTT.

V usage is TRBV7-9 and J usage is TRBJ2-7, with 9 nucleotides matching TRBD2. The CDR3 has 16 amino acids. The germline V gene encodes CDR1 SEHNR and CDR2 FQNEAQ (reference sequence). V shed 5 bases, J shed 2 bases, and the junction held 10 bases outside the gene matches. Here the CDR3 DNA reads TGTGCCAGCAGCCTCTCTTTAGCGGGGGCCGCCTACGAGCAGTACTTC. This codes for CASSLSLAGAAYEQYF.

CDR3 DNA sequence: TGTGCCAGCAGCGCCACAGGTTACACTGAAGCTTTCTTT. Translated: CASSATGYTEAFF. The V call is TRBV11-3, the J call TRBJ1-1; possibly TRBD1 for D (5 bases). CDR1 is SGHNT, CDR2 YENEEA, per germline. This CDR3 spans 13 amino acids. With 5 bases removed from V and 3 bases from J, the gap between germline ends came to 10 bases.

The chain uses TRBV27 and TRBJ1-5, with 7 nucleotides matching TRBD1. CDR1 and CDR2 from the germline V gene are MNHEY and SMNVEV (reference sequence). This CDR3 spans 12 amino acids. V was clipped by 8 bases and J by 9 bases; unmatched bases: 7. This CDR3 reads CASGQGDRPQHF. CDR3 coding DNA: TGTGCCAGCGGTCAGGGGGACCGGCCCCAGCATTTT.

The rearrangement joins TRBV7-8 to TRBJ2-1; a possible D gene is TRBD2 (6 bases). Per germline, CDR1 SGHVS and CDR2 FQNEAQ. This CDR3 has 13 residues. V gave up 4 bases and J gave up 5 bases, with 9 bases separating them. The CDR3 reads CASSSGVNNEQFF. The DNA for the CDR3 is TGTGCCAGCAGCTCGGGGGTCAACAATGAGCAGTTCTTC.

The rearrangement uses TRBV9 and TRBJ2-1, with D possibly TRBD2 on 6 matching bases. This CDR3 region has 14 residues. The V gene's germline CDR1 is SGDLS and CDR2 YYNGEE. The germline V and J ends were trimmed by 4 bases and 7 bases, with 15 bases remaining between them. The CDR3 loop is CASSIPRRGNEQFF. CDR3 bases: TGTGCCAGCAGCATCCCTAGACGGGGGAATGAGCAGTTCTTC.

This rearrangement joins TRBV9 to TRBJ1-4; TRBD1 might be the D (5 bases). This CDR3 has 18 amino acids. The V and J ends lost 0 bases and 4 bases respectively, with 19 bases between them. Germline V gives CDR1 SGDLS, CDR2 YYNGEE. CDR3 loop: CASSVVPYSVGDNEKLFF. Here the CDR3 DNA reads TGTGCCAGCAGCGTAGTTCCGTATTCAGTAGGGGATAATGAAAAACTGTTTTTT.

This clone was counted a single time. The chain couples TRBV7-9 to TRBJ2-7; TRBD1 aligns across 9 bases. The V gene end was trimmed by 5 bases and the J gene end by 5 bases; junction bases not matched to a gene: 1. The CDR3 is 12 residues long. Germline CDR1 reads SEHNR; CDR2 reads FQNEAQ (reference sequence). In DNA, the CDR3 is TGTGCCAGCAGCCGGACAGGGGACGAGCAGTACTTC. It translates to CASSRTGDEQYF.

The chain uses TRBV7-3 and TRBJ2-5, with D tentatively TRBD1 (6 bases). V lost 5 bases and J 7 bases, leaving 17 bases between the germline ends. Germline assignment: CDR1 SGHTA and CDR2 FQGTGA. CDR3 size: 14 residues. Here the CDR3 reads CASSEDRTGVTQYF. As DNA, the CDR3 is TGTGCCAGCAGCGAAGACAGGACTGGCGTGACCCAGTACTTC.

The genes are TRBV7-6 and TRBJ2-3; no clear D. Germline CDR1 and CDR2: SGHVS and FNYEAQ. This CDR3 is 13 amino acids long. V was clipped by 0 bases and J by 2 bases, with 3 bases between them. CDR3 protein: CASSLANTDTQYF. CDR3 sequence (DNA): TGTGCCAGCAGCTTAGCCAACACAGATACGCAGTATTTT.

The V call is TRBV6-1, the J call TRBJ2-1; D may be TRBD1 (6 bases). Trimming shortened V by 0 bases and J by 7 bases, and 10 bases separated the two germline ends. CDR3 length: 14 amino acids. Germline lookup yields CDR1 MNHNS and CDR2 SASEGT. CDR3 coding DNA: TGTGCCAGCAGTGAAGCGCCCAGGGGTAATGAGCAGTTCTTC. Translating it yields CASSEAPRGNEQFF.

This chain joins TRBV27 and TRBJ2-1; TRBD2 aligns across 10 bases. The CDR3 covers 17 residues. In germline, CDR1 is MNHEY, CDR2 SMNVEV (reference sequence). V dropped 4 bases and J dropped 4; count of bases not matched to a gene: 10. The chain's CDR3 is CASSSYSSGGGYNEQFF. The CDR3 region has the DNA TGTGCCAGCAGTTCCTACTCCAGCGGGGGGGGGTACAATGAGCAGTTCTTC.

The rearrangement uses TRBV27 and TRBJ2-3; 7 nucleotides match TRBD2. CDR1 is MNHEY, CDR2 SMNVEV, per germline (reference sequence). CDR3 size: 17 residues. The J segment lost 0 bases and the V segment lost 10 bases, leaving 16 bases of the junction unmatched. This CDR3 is CATLPKVLAASTDTQYF. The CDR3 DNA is TGTGCCACCCTCCCAAAAGTCCTAGCGGCTAGCACAGATACGCAGTATTTT.

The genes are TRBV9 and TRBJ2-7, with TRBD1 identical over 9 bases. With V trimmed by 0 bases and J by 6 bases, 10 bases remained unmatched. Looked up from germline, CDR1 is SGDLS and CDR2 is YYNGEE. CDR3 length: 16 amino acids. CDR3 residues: CASSVGGDRVPPEQYF. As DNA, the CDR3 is TGTGCCAGCAGCGTAGGGGGGGACAGGGTCCCCCCCGAGCAGTACTTC.

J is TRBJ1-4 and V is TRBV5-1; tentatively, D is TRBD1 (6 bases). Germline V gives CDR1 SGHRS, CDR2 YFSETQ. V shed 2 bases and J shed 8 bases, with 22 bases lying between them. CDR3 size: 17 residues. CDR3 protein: CASSLGRPGASWEKLFF. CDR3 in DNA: TGCGCCAGCAGCTTAGGACGTCCAGGGGCCTCTTGGGAAAAACTGTTTTTT.

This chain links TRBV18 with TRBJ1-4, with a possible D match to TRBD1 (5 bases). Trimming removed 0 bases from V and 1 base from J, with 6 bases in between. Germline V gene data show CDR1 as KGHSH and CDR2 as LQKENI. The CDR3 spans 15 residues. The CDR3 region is CASSPPGQTNEKLFF. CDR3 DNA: TGTGCCAGCTCACCACCGGGGCAAACTAATGAAAAACTGTTTTTT.

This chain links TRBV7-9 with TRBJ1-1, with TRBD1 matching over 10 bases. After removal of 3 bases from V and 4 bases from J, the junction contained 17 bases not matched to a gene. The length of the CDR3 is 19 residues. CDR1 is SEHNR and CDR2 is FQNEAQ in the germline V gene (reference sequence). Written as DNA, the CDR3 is TGTGCCAGCAGCTTGCCCCACGGACAGGGGGGCCCTTTGAGCACTGAAGCTTTCTTT. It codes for CASSLPHGQGGPLSTEAFF.

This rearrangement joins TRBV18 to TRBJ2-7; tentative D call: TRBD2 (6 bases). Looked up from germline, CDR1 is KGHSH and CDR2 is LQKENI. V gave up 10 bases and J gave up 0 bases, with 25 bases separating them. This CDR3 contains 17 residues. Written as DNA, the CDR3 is TGTGCCACGGCTCGTAATGGGGGGATAAGGAGCTCCTACGAGCAGTACTTC. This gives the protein CATARNGGIRSSYEQYF.

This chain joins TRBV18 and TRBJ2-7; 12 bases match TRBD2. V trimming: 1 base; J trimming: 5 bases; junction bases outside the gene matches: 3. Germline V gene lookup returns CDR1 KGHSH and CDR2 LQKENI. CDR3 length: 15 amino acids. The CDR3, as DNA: TGTGCCAGCTCACCACGGACTAGCGGGGTCAACGAGCAGTACTTC. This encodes CASSPRTSGVNEQYF.

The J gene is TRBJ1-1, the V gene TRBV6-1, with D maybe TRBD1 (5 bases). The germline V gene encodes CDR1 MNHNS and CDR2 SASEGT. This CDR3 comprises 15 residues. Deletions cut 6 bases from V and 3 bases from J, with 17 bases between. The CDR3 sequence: CASRTGVYEDTEAFF. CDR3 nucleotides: TGTGCCAGCAGAACAGGTGTTTATGAGGACACTGAAGCTTTCTTT.

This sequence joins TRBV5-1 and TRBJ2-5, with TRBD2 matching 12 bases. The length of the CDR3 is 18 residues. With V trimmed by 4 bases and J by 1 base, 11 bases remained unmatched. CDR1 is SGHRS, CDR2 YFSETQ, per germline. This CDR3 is CASSLTIGTSGLQETQYF. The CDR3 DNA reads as TGCGCCAGCAGCCTAACCATCGGGACTAGCGGGCTCCAAGAGACCCAGTACTTC.

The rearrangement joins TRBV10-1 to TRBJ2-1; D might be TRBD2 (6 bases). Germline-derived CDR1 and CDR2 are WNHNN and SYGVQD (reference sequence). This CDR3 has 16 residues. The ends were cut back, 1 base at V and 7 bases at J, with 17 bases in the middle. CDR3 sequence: CASSELGSGLGNEQFF. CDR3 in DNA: TGCGCCAGCAGTGAGTTAGGAAGCGGGCTTGGTAATGAGCAGTTCTTC.